The 21 T cell receptor beta chains presented below share a single source sample, sequenced in a study of identical twins (TCRdb year 2016). The library was generated by 5' RACE. Sequencing relied on an Illumina HiSeq 2000. Through fastp at Q25 and MiXCR, TCRdb rebuilt clones from the public reads, retaining in-frame beta chains. Rows matching on CDR3 protein sequence are summarized as one entry with the most common DNA and genes. The sample table contains some 440,000 distinct CDR3 sequences; only one count was recorded for around 24% of them. 2.9% of the sample is in the top ten clones. The same data also went into a second study, on T cells expressing NK-cell markers.

The sequencing sample was made of CD4+ T cells sorted from blood. Receptors originate from a woman between 18 and 29 years old in good health.

The chain joins TRBV6-5 to TRBJ2-1; D is perhaps TRBD2 (6 bases). V was pared by 4 bases and J by 2 bases, with 9 bases between. There are 14 residues in the CDR3. The germline V gene encodes CDR1 MNHEY and CDR2 SVGAGI. The CDR3 nucleotides are TGTGCCAGCAGTTCCCCGGGGGCCTACAATGAGCAGTTCTTC. It specifies CASSSPGAYNEQFF.

This sequence joins TRBV9 and TRBJ2-7, with a possible D match to TRBD2 (5 bases). The CDR3 has 16 amino acids. V was shortened by 3 bases and J by 0 bases, with 16 bases between the two germline ends. Germline loops: CDR1 SGDLS, CDR2 YYNGEE. The chain's CDR3 is CASSATARTGSYEQYF. The CDR3 DNA reads as TGTGCCAGCAGCGCCACGGCCCGGACTGGCTCCTACGAGCAGTACTTC.

The chain has TRBV6-1 and TRBJ1-2; D is unresolved. V lost 3 bases to trimming and J lost 4 bases, with 9 bases between them. This CDR3 has 13 residues. The germline CDR1 and CDR2 sequences are MNHNS and SASEGT. The CDR3 here is CASSDRGLYGYTF. The CDR3 DNA sequence: TGTGCCAGCAGTGACAGAGGCCTCTATGGCTACACCTTC.

V is TRBV5-1 and J is TRBJ1-2; 7 bases map to TRBD1. CDR1 is SGHRS, CDR2 YFSETQ, per germline. This CDR3 contains 12 residues. Unmatched junction bases numbered 1, after V lost 4 bases and J lost 4 bases. The CDR3, as DNA: TGCGCCAGCAGCGGGGACAGCTATGGCTACACCTTC. It yields the protein CASSGDSYGYTF.

V gene TRBV7-9 combines with J gene TRBJ1-3; D gene uncertain. Trimming removed 3 bases at V and 4 bases at J, with 7 bases between. The CDR3 is 13 amino acids. Germline-derived CDR1 and CDR2 are SEHNR and FQNEAQ (reference sequence). The CDR3 bases are TGTGCCAGCAGCTTCGTTGCGGGAAACACCATATATTTT. Amino acids: CASSFVAGNTIYF.

The chain recombines TRBV7-9 with TRBJ2-7; D remains ambiguous. V lost 5 bases, J lost 9 bases, and 17 bases lay in between. The CDR3 extends over 13 amino acids. CDR1 is SEHNR and CDR2 is FQNEAQ in the germline V gene (reference sequence). The CDR3 DNA reads TGTGCCAGCAGCCAAGGCGCAGTGCGAAGGCAGTACTTC. Its protein is CASSQGAVRRQYF.

The V and J genes are TRBV29-1 and TRBJ2-5, with 7 bases that match TRBD1. J gave up 4 bases and V 7 bases, and 9 bases lay outside the gene matches. This CDR3 has 13 residues. The germline CDR1 and CDR2 sequences are SQVTM and ANQGSEA. The CDR3 DNA follows: TGCAGCGCTGAGGGACAGCGGATAGAGACCCAGTACTTC. This translates into CSAEGQRIETQYF.

The rearrangement uses TRBV6-5 and TRBJ2-2, with D possibly matching TRBD1 (5 bases). The length of the CDR3 is 16 residues. CDR1 and CDR2 from the germline V gene are MNHEY and SVGAGI. Trimming cost V 2 bases and J 2 bases, with 12 bases left between them. Here the CDR3 reads CASSYRGPQNTGELFF. The CDR3 nucleotides are TGTGCCAGCAGTTACAGGGGTCCCCAAAACACCGGGGAGCTGTTTTTT.

The rearrangement uses TRBV5-1 and TRBJ2-7, with a tentative D call TRBD1 (5 bases). V lost 7 bases and J lost 3, with 14 bases in between. The CDR3 is 13 residues long. Germline V gene sequence: CDR1 SGHRS, CDR2 YFSETQ. CDR3: CASSPDSYYEQYF. Here the CDR3 DNA reads TGCGCCAGCTCCCCCGACAGTTACTACGAGCAGTACTTC.

J is TRBJ2-2 and V is TRBV10-3, with TRBD1 matching over 7 bases. J gave up 6 bases and V 3 bases, and 4 bases lay outside the gene matches. CDR1 and CDR2 from the germline V gene are ENHRY and SYGVKD. This CDR3 comprises 14 residues. The CDR3 reads CAISDPTGPGELFF. CDR3 coding DNA: TGTGCCATCAGTGACCCGACAGGGCCCGGGGAGCTGTTTTTT.

The CDR3 DNA reads TGTGCTGGGACGTTCGGGAGTCCAGATACGCAGTATTTT. Protein product: CAGTFGSPDTQYF. The rearrangement joins TRBV12-5 to TRBJ2-3; tentative D call: TRBD2 (6 bases). V was cut by 11 bases and J by 4 bases, with 16 bases left in between. CDR1 LGHNT and CDR2 FRNRAP come from the germline V gene. The CDR3 extends over 13 amino acids.

This clonotype was counted a few times. CDR3 loop: CASSSLRQGRAYTF. DNA of the CDR3: TGCGCCAGCAGCTCCCTTCGACAGGGAAGGGCCTACACCTTC. J is TRBJ1-2 and V is TRBV5-1, with 7 bases fitting TRBD1. Per germline, CDR1 SGHRS and CDR2 YFSETQ. This CDR3 spans 14 amino acids. J lost 10 bases, V lost 3 bases, and 12 bases had no gene match.

This clonotype was detected only a few times. The rearrangement joins TRBV20-1 to TRBJ1-1; D is perhaps TRBD1 (5 bases). V lost 7 bases and J lost 3, with 15 bases in between. Germline V gene data show CDR1 as DFQATT and CDR2 as SNEGSKA (reference sequence). The CDR3 totals 13 residues. The DNA of the CDR3 is TGCAGTGTTTTTACCGGAGGGGACACTGAAGCTTTCTTT. This sequence encodes CSVFTGGDTEAFF.

The rearrangement joins TRBV3-1 to TRBJ2-5, with TRBD2 identical over 11 bases. V lost 11 bases to trimming and J lost 5 bases; unmatched junction nucleotides: 25. The CDR3 is made up of 19 amino acids. Per the germline V gene, CDR1 is LGHDT and CDR2 is YNNKEL (reference sequence). CDR3 sequence reads: CACCLYGLSGRASGETQYF. As DNA, the CDR3 is TGTGCCTGCTGTTTATACGGTCTTAGCGGGAGGGCCTCGGGGGAGACCCAGTACTTC.

The chain carries TRBV6-1 and TRBJ1-2; 9 nucleotides align to TRBD1. Trimming at V came to 5 bases and at J to 8 bases, leaving 12 bases not matched to a gene. The germline gives CDR1 MNHNS, CDR2 SASEGT. CDR3 length equals 15 residues. The CDR3 nucleotides read TGTGCCAGCAGTAGTTGGACAGGGGCTGCCGCGGGCTACACCTTC. This sequence encodes CASSSWTGAAAGYTF.

The table lists this clonotype with a few counts. The J gene is TRBJ1-4, the V gene TRBV5-1; tentatively, D is TRBD1 (6 bases). This CDR3 is built from 19 residues. CDR1 and CDR2 (germline): SGHRS, YFSETQ. The V end lost 0 bases, the J end lost 8 bases, and 26 bases lay between the germline ends. The CDR3 here is CASSLALLTGDGPGEKLFF. In nucleotides, the CDR3 is TGCGCCAGCAGCTTGGCATTATTGACAGGTGATGGTCCAGGCGAAAAACTGTTTTTT. The full variable domain, completed using reference TRBV5-1 and TRBJ1-4, is KAGVTQTPRYLIKTRGQQVTLSCSPISGHRSVSWYQQTPGQGLQFLFEYFSETQRNKGNFPGRFSGRQFSNSRSEMNVSTLELGDSALYLCASSLALLTGDGPGEKLFFGSGTQLSVL.

The rearrangement uses TRBV24-1 and TRBJ2-2, with 10 bases aligning to TRBD2. The V gene's germline CDR1 is KGHDR and CDR2 SFDVKD. The V segment lost 4 bases and the J segment 6 bases; nucleotides outside the gene matches: 10. The CDR3 totals 17 residues. The CDR3 DNA follows: TGTGCCACCAGTGACCATAGCGGGAGGCCGATCGCCGGGGAGCTGTTTTTT. Its translation is CATSDHSGRPIAGELFF.

The chain recombines TRBV21-1 with TRBJ2-5; the DNA was not used to check the table's D call, TRBD1. TRBV21-1 constitutes a pseudogene. CDR3 length equals 13 residues. CDR3: CASIGQAGETQYF. In nucleotides, the CDR3 is TGTGCCAGCATCGGACAGGCTGGGGAGACCCAGTACTTC.

The table lists this clonotype with many counts. The chain joins TRBV7-9 to TRBJ2-1; no clear D. This CDR3 spans 10 amino acids. The germline V gene encodes CDR1 SEHNR and CDR2 FQNEAQ (reference sequence). V dropped 8 bases and J dropped 9 bases, with 8 bases sitting between them. The CDR3 is CASSSLEQFF. The CDR3 nucleotides read TGTGCCAGCTCGTCCCTTGAGCAGTTCTTC.

This clonotype was counted between two and nine times. The V call is TRBV7-9, the J call TRBJ2-1; 8 bases agree with TRBD2. CDR3 length equals 14 residues. The junction had 8 bases not matched to a gene; V was cut back by 5 bases and J by 8 bases. Per the germline V gene, CDR1 is SEHNR and CDR2 is FQNEAQ (reference sequence). CDR3 nucleotides: TGTGCCAGCAGCCCTCAAGCGGGGGTCTATGAGCAGTTCTTC. It codes for CASSPQAGVYEQFF. Complete variable domain (other parts from reference TRBV7-9 and TRBJ2-1): DTGVSQNPRHKITKRGQNVTFRCDPISEHNRLYWYRQTLGQGPEFLTYFQNEAQLEKSRLLSDRFSAERPKGSFSTLEIQRTEQGDSAMYLCASSPQAGVYEQFFGPGTRLTVL.

This clonotype was observed a few times. J is TRBJ2-7 and V is TRBV6-2 or TRBV6-3, with 12 bases identical to TRBD2. CDR3 length: 18 residues. CDR1 and CDR2 from the germline V gene are MNHEY and SVGEGT. Germline trimming cut 7 bases from V and 4 bases from J; bases unmatched to any gene: 17. The chain's CDR3 is CASTTTASGRVRSYEQYF. The CDR3 DNA follows: TGTGCCAGCACAACGACGGCTAGCGGGAGGGTCCGATCGTACGAGCAGTACTTC.